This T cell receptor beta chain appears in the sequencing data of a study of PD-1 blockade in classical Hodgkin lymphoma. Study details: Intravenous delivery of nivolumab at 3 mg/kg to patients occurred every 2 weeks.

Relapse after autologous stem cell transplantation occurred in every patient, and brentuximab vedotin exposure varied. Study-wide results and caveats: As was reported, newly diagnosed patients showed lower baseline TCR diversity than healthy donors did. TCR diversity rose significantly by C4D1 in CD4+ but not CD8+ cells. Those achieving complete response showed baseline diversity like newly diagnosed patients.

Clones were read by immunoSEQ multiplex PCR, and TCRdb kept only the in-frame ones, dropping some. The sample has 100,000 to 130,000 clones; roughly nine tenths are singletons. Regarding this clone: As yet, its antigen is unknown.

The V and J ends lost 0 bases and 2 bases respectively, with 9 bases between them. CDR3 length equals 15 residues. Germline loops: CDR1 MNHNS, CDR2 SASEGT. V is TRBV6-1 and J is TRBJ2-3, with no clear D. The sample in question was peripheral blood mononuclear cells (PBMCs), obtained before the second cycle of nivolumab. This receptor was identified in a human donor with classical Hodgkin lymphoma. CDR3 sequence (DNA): TGTGCCAGCAGTGAAGCGATAGCAAACACAGATACGCAGTATTTT. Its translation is CASSEAIANTDTQYF.